Presented here are 9 T cell receptor beta chains from one specimen sequenced in a study of blood T cell repertoires in COVID-19. Assay: immunoSEQ multiplex PCR; the TCRdb copy retains only in-frame clones and omits some. The data contain under 200,000 clones, roughly 93% of them singletons. Sequenced input: peripheral blood. These TCRs come from a young man with acute or convalescent COVID-19.

CDR3 residues: CASSFPRTEAFF. In nucleotides, the CDR3 is TGTGCCAGCAGCTTCCCTAGGACTGAAGCTTTCTTT. The chain recombines TRBV7-9 with TRBJ1-1; D is uncertain. Germline loops: CDR1 SEHNR, CDR2 FQNEAQ (reference sequence). The V and J ends lost 3 bases and 5 bases respectively, with 7 bases between them. This CDR3 has 12 residues.

The chain employs TRBV10-1 and TRBJ1-5; tentative D call: TRBD1 (6 bases). Trimming stripped 4 bases from V and 6 bases from J, with 10 bases between. Looked up from germline, CDR1 is WNHNN and CDR2 is SYGVQD (reference sequence). The CDR3 has 13 residues. The CDR3 region has the DNA TGCGCCAGCAGTGCGGGGGGCGGTCAGCCCCAGCATTTT. The encoded protein is CASSAGGGQPQHF.

The V call is TRBV6-5, the J call TRBJ2-1; 10 bases align to TRBD2. V shed 8 bases and J 7 bases; nucleotides not matched to a gene: 5. Germline lookup yields CDR1 MNHEY and CDR2 SVGAGI. This CDR3 region has 13 residues. CDR3 in amino acids: CASGSGGANEQFF. In DNA, the CDR3 is TGTGCCAGCGGAAGCGGGGGGGCTAATGAGCAGTTCTTC.

This clone was seen a single time. This sample includes further DNA sequences coding for the same CDR3. This chain links TRBV5-6 with TRBJ2-1; 8 nucleotides line up with TRBD1. CDR1 is SGHDT, CDR2 YYEEEE, per germline. The J segment lost 5 bases and the V segment lost 3 bases, leaving 4 bases of the junction unmatched. CDR3 length: 14 residues. CDR3 region: CASSSPDRDNEQFF. CDR3 coding DNA: TGTGCCAGCAGCTCTCCGGACAGGGACAATGAGCAGTTCTTC.

The V call is TRBV30, the J call TRBJ1-1; D gene unclear. The CDR3 consists of 13 residues. Germline CDR1 and CDR2: GTSNPN and SVGIG (reference sequence). V gave up 1 base and J gave up 6 bases, with 12 bases separating them. Here the CDR3 DNA reads TGTGCCTGGAGTGGGGCCGCTCGAGCTGAAGCTTTCTTT. Protein sequence: CAWSGAARAEAFF.

The chain uses TRBV4-1 and TRBJ1-6; 8 bases are shared with TRBD1. Trimming took 3 bases from V and 4 from J; bases not matched to a gene: 2. This CDR3 comprises 15 residues. Germline lookup yields CDR1 MGHRA and CDR2 YSYEKL. CDR3 loop: CASSHDRGYNSPLHF. The CDR3 nucleotides are TGCGCCAGCAGCCACGACAGGGGATATAATTCACCCCTCCACTTT.

The gene calls are TRBV12-3 or TRBV12-4 and TRBJ1-3; TRBD1 might be the D (5 bases). The CDR3 loop spans 13 amino acids. Deletions cut 2 bases from V and 3 bases from J, with 5 bases between. In DNA, the CDR3 is TGTGCCAGCAGTTTAACAGGTGGAAACACCATATATTTT. It specifies CASSLTGGNTIYF.

The rearrangement links TRBV11-2 to TRBJ2-3, with a tentative D call TRBD2 (5 bases). Deletions cut 1 base from V and 5 bases from J, with 13 bases between. This CDR3 is 15 amino acids long. CDR1 SGHAT and CDR2 FQNNGV come from the germline V gene. CDR3: CASSLGGKRGDTQYF. In nucleotides, the CDR3 is TGTGCCAGCAGCTTAGGAGGGAAAAGAGGAGATACGCAGTATTTT.

The rearrangement uses TRBV24-1 and TRBJ1-2; D ambiguous. V shed 2 bases and J shed 8 bases, with 17 bases lying between them. The CDR3 covers 15 residues. The germline V gene has CDR1 KGHDR and CDR2 SFDVKD. The CDR3, as DNA: TGTGCCACCAGTGATTCGCCCGGTGTAACTGAGGGCTACACCTTC. Its protein product is CATSDSPGVTEGYTF.